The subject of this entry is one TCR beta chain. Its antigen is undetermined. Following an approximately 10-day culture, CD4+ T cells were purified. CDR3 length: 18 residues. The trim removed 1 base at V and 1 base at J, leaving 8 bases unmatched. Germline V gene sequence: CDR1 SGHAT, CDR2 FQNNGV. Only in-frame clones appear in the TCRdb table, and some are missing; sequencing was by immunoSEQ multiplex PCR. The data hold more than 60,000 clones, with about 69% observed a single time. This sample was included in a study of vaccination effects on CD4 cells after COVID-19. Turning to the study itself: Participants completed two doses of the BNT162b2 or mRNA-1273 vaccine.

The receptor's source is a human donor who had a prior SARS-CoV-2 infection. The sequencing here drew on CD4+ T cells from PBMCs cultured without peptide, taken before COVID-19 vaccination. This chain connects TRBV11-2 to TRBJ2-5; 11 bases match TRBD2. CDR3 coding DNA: TGTGCCAGCAGCTTAGTACTAGCGGGGGTTCCCAGCCAAGAGACCCAGTACTTC. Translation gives CASSLVLAGVPSQETQYF. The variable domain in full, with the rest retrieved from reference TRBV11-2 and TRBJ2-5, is EAGVAQSPRYKIIEKRQSVAFWCNPISGHATLYWYQQILGQGPKLLIQFQNNGVVDDSQLPKDRFSAERLKGVDSTLKIQPAKLEDSAVYLCASSLVLAGVPSQETQYFGPGTRLLVL.